This TCR beta chain was obtained from a study of T-cell reconstitution after alpha-beta-depleted transplantation in children. General study points: Expanded clones from the graft, numbering several hundred, reportedly supplied alpha-beta T cells about two months after transplant. T-cell counts and diversity at one year following transplant were attributed mainly to newly produced T cells. Surviving recipient cells, namely T cells and thymic progenitors, were the source of high day-60 TCRbeta diversity in some patients.

Germline loops: CDR1 DFQATT, CDR2 SNEGSKA (reference sequence). V shed 6 bases, J shed 5 bases, and the junction held 8 bases outside the gene matches. This CDR3 is built from 13 residues. Unique molecular identifiers were incorporated into the prepared TCRbeta library. In TCRdb, the PCR reads were re-called with MiXCR into one record per CDR3 protein. Of almost 600,000 distinct CDR3 sequences in the sample, over 20% were seen once. Of note for this clonotype: Antigen unknown.

The chain employs TRBV20-1 and TRBJ1-1; TRBD1 matches 8 bases. The material was PBMCs, obtained before TCRalphabeta/CD19-depleted stem cell transplant. The clonotype originates from a boy in the first two years of life with Wiskott-Aldrich syndrome, due to receive a stem cell transplant. CDR3 coding DNA: TGCAGTGCAAACAGGGGGAGAACAACTGAAGCTTTCTTT. Its translation is CSANRGRTTEAFF.